These T cell receptor beta chains were read from a single sample in a study of sequential checkpoint blockade in melanoma. Assay used: immunoSEQ multiplex PCR; TCRdb lists only in-frame clones, some missing. This table has under 25,000 clones, around 75% appearing once. The material sequenced was CD8+ T cells sorted from blood (inferred from file names), taken from a patient given nivolumab and ipilimumab in sequence. The source of these receptors is a human donor with melanoma. The CDR3 runs from the conserved cysteine through the conserved F or W. Each record gives: CDR3 length, V gene, J gene, D gene, clone size, CDR3 protein, CDR3 DNA. The D gene is left open where the match is weak. Expanded clones get a size class; other rows say once, few or many, or leave the size out.

len: 16; v_gene: TRBV5-6; j_gene: TRBJ1-6; d_gene: TRBD1; abundance: few; CDR3aa: CASSLWGQVYNSPLHF; CDR3nt: TGTGCCAGCAGCTTGTGGGGACAGGTTTATAATTCACCCCTCCACTTT
len: 15; v_gene: TRBV5-1; j_gene: TRBJ2-7; d_gene: TRBD1; abundance: NA; CDR3aa: CASSSGTGVSYEQYF; CDR3nt: TGCGCCAGCAGCTCGGGTACAGGGGTATCCTACGAGCAGTACTTC
len: 12; v_gene: TRBV11-2; j_gene: TRBJ2-1; d_gene: NA; abundance: NA; CDR3aa: CASSLVVNEQFF; CDR3nt: TGTGCCAGCAGCTTAGTCGTCAATGAGCAGTTCTTC
len: 13; v_gene: TRBV29-1; j_gene: TRBJ2-7; d_gene: TRBD1; abundance: NA; CDR3aa: CSFVDRASYEQYF; CDR3nt: TGCAGCTTCGTGGACAGGGCCTCCTACGAGCAGTACTTC
len: 14; v_gene: TRBV4-2; j_gene: TRBJ1-5; d_gene: TRBD1; abundance: NA; CDR3aa: CASSQGQGGQPQHF; CDR3nt: TGTGCCAGCAGCCAAGGACAGGGCGGACAGCCCCAGCATTTT
len: 14; v_gene: TRBV6-6; j_gene: TRBJ1-6; d_gene: NA; abundance: NA; CDR3aa: CASSVDSGGSPLHF; CDR3nt: TGTGCCAGCAGTGTGGATAGCGGGGGATCACCCCTCCACTTT
len: 13; v_gene: TRBV6-4; j_gene: TRBJ1-1; d_gene: TRBD1; abundance: NA; CDR3aa: CASRPGTGSEAFF; CDR3nt: TGTGCCAGCAGGCCCGGGACAGGCTCTGAAGCTTTCTTT
len: 14; v_gene: TRBV5-1; j_gene: TRBJ2-7; d_gene: NA; abundance: NA; CDR3aa: CASSLASVLNEQYF; CDR3nt: TGCGCCAGCAGCTTGGCCTCGGTTTTGAACGAGCAGTACTTC
len: 15; v_gene: TRBV6-5; j_gene: TRBJ2-7; d_gene: TRBD1; abundance: NA; CDR3aa: CASSYSIGRGYEQYF; CDR3nt: TGTGCCAGCAGTTACTCGATCGGCAGGGGGTACGAGCAGTACTTC
len: 14; v_gene: TRBV27; j_gene: TRBJ2-5; d_gene: TRBD1; abundance: NA; CDR3aa: CASRRETGVKEQYF; CDR3nt: TGTGCCAGCAGGCGTGAGACAGGGGTAAAAGAGCAGTACTTC
len: 14; v_gene: TRBV10-3; j_gene: TRBJ1-1; d_gene: NA; abundance: NA; CDR3aa: CAISESREDTEAFF; CDR3nt: TGTGCCATCAGTGAGTCGAGGGAAGACACTGAAGCTTTCTTT
len: 12; v_gene: TRBV5-8; j_gene: TRBJ2-7; d_gene: NA; abundance: NA; CDR3aa: CASSLDSHEQYF; CDR3nt: TGTGCCAGCAGCTTGGATAGTCACGAGCAGTACTTC
len: 10; v_gene: TRBV2; j_gene: TRBJ2-7; d_gene: NA; abundance: NA; CDR3aa: CASTHPGQYF; CDR3nt: TGTGCCAGCACCCACCCGGGGCAGTACTTC
len: 11; v_gene: TRBV7-9; j_gene: TRBJ1-1; d_gene: NA; abundance: NA; CDR3aa: CASSLGQEAFF; CDR3nt: TGTGCCAGCAGCTTAGGACAGGAAGCTTTCTTT
len: 13; v_gene: TRBV7-9; j_gene: TRBJ1-1; d_gene: NA; abundance: NA; CDR3aa: CASSSPGGTEAFF; CDR3nt: TGTGCCAGCAGTTCGCCGGGGGGCACTGAAGCTTTCTTT
len: 13; v_gene: TRBV5-1; j_gene: TRBJ2-7; d_gene: NA; abundance: medium-sized; CDR3aa: CASSLSTGYEQYF; CDR3nt: TGCGCCAGCAGCTTGAGTACAGGCTACGAGCAGTACTTC
len: 13; v_gene: TRBV30; j_gene: TRBJ2-1; d_gene: NA; abundance: NA; CDR3aa: CAWSVILAEEQFF; CDR3nt: TGTGCCTGGAGTGTAATTCTAGCAGAAGAGCAGTTCTTC
len: 14; v_gene: TRBV19; j_gene: TRBJ2-7; d_gene: TRBD2; abundance: NA; CDR3aa: CASSSTSGNHEQYF; CDR3nt: TGTGCCAGTAGTTCGACTAGCGGGAACCACGAGCAGTACTTC
len: 16; v_gene: TRBV27; j_gene: TRBJ2-5; d_gene: TRBD2; abundance: NA; CDR3aa: CASSWGTSGRAETQYF; CDR3nt: TGTGCCAGCAGCTGGGGGACTAGCGGGAGGGCGGAGACCCAGTACTTC
len: 15; v_gene: TRBV6-1; j_gene: TRBJ1-1; d_gene: TRBD1; abundance: NA; CDR3aa: CASSVDRGWDTEAFF; CDR3nt: TGTGCCAGCAGTGTCGACAGGGGATGGGACACTGAAGCTTTCTTT
len: 15; v_gene: TRBV27; j_gene: TRBJ2-7; d_gene: NA; abundance: NA; CDR3aa: CASSLSTLASHEQYF; CDR3nt: TGTGCCAGCAGTTTATCGACCCTAGCGAGCCACGAGCAGTACTTC
len: 14; v_gene: TRBV25-1; j_gene: TRBJ1-4; d_gene: NA; abundance: NA; CDR3aa: CASSGRGINEKLFF; CDR3nt: TGTGCCAGCAGTGGTAGGGGGATTAATGAAAAACTGTTTTTT
len: 14; v_gene: TRBV27; j_gene: TRBJ2-1; d_gene: TRBD2; abundance: NA; CDR3aa: CATVSGGAVNEQFF; CDR3nt: TGTGCCACCGTAAGCGGGGGGGCTGTTAATGAGCAGTTCTTC
len: 14; v_gene: TRBV6-6; j_gene: TRBJ2-7; d_gene: NA; abundance: NA; CDR3aa: CASSQDSGAYEQYF; CDR3nt: TGTGCCAGCAGTCAGGACAGTGGGGCCTACGAGCAGTACTTC
len: 15; v_gene: TRBV10-3; j_gene: TRBJ2-7; d_gene: NA; abundance: NA; CDR3aa: CAISEGSGEAYEQYF; CDR3nt: TGTGCCATCAGTGAGGGTAGCGGAGAAGCCTACGAGCAGTACTTC
len: 15; v_gene: TRBV6-1; j_gene: TRBJ2-1; d_gene: TRBD2; abundance: NA; CDR3aa: CASSATSGPYNEQFF; CDR3nt: TGTGCCAGCAGTGCTACTAGCGGGCCTTACAATGAGCAGTTCTTC
len: 13; v_gene: TRBV9; j_gene: TRBJ2-7; d_gene: TRBD2; abundance: NA; CDR3aa: CASSDSGSYEQYF; CDR3nt: TGTGCCAGCAGCGATAGCGGGAGCTACGAGCAGTACTTC
len: 15; v_gene: TRBV11-2; j_gene: TRBJ2-7; d_gene: NA; abundance: few; CDR3aa: CASSLEVGAYYEQYF; CDR3nt: TGTGCCAGCAGCTTAGAAGTGGGCGCTTACTACGAGCAGTACTTC
len: 15; v_gene: TRBV28; j_gene: TRBJ2-7; d_gene: TRBD2; abundance: NA; CDR3aa: CASLPRAGGSYEQYF; CDR3nt: TGTGCCAGTTTACCCAGAGCGGGGGGTTCCTACGAGCAGTACTTC
len: 18; v_gene: TRBV7-6; j_gene: TRBJ1-5; d_gene: NA; abundance: NA; CDR3aa: CASSPVTGGAGANQPQHF; CDR3nt: TGTGCCAGCAGCCCCGTGACCGGGGGCGCGGGGGCCAATCAGCCCCAGCATTTT
len: 14; v_gene: TRBV28; j_gene: TRBJ1-1; d_gene: TRBD1; abundance: NA; CDR3aa: CASSLQGGNTEAFF; CDR3nt: TGTGCCAGCAGTTTACAGGGGGGGAACACTGAAGCTTTCTTT
len: 22; v_gene: TRBV28; j_gene: TRBJ2-1; d_gene: TRBD2; abundance: NA; CDR3aa: CASSTPRLAGVSSSSSYNEQFF; CDR3nt: TGTGCCAGCAGTACCCCTCGGCTAGCGGGAGTCTCTTCCTCAAGCTCCTACAATGAGCAGTTCTTC
len: 15; v_gene: TRBV10-1; j_gene: TRBJ2-7; d_gene: TRBD1; abundance: NA; CDR3aa: CASSEYRTGVYEQYF; CDR3nt: TGCGCCAGCAGTGAGTACAGGACAGGGGTCTACGAGCAGTACTTC
len: 14; v_gene: TRBV7-9; j_gene: TRBJ1-3; d_gene: NA; abundance: few; CDR3aa: CASAGRDSGNTIYF; CDR3nt: TGTGCCTCCGCGGGGCGGGACTCTGGAAACACCATATATTTT
len: 13; v_gene: TRBV9; j_gene: TRBJ2-1; d_gene: NA; abundance: NA; CDR3aa: CASSALGDNEQFF; CDR3nt: TGTGCCAGCAGCGCTCTAGGGGACAATGAGCAGTTCTTC
len: 14; v_gene: TRBV6-6; j_gene: TRBJ1-5; d_gene: NA; abundance: NA; CDR3aa: CASGGGWSNQPQHF; CDR3nt: TGTGCCAGCGGGGGGGGCTGGAGCAATCAGCCCCAGCATTTT
len: 14; v_gene: TRBV15; j_gene: TRBJ1-1; d_gene: NA; abundance: NA; CDR3aa: CATSRDTRMMEAFF; CDR3nt: TGTGCCACCAGCAGAGATACTAGGATGATGGAAGCTTTCTTT
len: 14; v_gene: TRBV10-2; j_gene: TRBJ1-5; d_gene: NA; abundance: NA; CDR3aa: CASTPTASNQPQHF; CDR3nt: TGCGCCAGCACTCCGACAGCCTCCAATCAGCCCCAGCATTTT
len: 15; v_gene: TRBV6-5; j_gene: TRBJ1-1; d_gene: NA; abundance: NA; CDR3aa: CASSYSKGVNTEAFF; CDR3nt: TGTGCCAGCAGTTACTCGAAGGGAGTGAACACTGAAGCTTTCTTT
len: 16; v_gene: TRBV7-9; j_gene: TRBJ1-3; d_gene: NA; abundance: NA; CDR3aa: CASSDLAGHSGNTIYF; CDR3nt: TGTGCCAGCAGCGACCTTGCAGGGCACTCTGGAAACACCATATATTTT
len: 15; v_gene: TRBV7-9; j_gene: TRBJ1-5; d_gene: NA; abundance: NA; CDR3aa: CASSLAEPSLEPQHF; CDR3nt: TGTGCCAGCAGCTTAGCAGAGCCATCCCTGGAGCCCCAGCATTTT
len: 13; v_gene: TRBV4-1; j_gene: TRBJ2-7; d_gene: TRBD1; abundance: NA; CDR3aa: CASSRDRKYEQYF; CDR3nt: TGCGCCAGCAGCCGGGACAGAAAATACGAGCAGTACTTC
len: 15; v_gene: TRBV19; j_gene: TRBJ1-1; d_gene: NA; abundance: NA; CDR3aa: CASSPSRDIERGAFF; CDR3nt: TGTGCCAGTAGCCCAAGCCGGGACATTGAAAGAGGAGCTTTCTTT
len: 15; v_gene: TRBV7-6; j_gene: TRBJ2-7; d_gene: TRBD1; abundance: NA; CDR3aa: CASSSGQGTSYEQYF; CDR3nt: TGTGCCAGCAGCTCCGGACAGGGGACCTCCTACGAGCAGTACTTC
len: 18; v_gene: TRBV5-4; j_gene: TRBJ2-7; d_gene: TRBD1; abundance: NA; CDR3aa: CASSNLFLPGQSTYEQYF; CDR3nt: TGTGCCAGTAGCAATCTATTCTTGCCGGGACAGTCGACCTACGAGCAGTACTTC
len: 12; v_gene: TRBV29-1; j_gene: TRBJ1-2; d_gene: NA; abundance: NA; CDR3aa: CSVEGQGFGYTF; CDR3nt: TGCAGCGTTGAAGGGCAGGGGTTCGGCTACACCTTC
len: 16; v_gene: TRBV28; j_gene: TRBJ2-7; d_gene: NA; abundance: NA; CDR3aa: CASSLSGVPLSYEQYF; CDR3nt: TGTGCCAGCAGTTTGTCAGGGGTCCCCCTCTCCTACGAGCAGTACTTC
len: 14; v_gene: TRBV6-1; j_gene: TRBJ1-1; d_gene: NA; abundance: NA; CDR3aa: CASSEVSGNTEAFF; CDR3nt: TGTGCCAGCAGTGAAGTGAGCGGGAACACTGAAGCTTTCTTT
len: 13; v_gene: TRBV2; j_gene: TRBJ1-2; d_gene: NA; abundance: NA; CDR3aa: CASSEGGPYGYTF; CDR3nt: TGTGCCAGCAGTGAGGGAGGACCTTACGGCTACACCTTC
len: 15; v_gene: TRBV27; j_gene: TRBJ1-5; d_gene: NA; abundance: NA; CDR3aa: CASSLLGDSNQPQHF; CDR3nt: TGTGCCAGCAGTTTACTCGGGGATAGCAATCAGCCCCAGCATTTT
len: 14; v_gene: TRBV6-4; j_gene: TRBJ1-1; d_gene: NA; abundance: NA; CDR3aa: CASSDPWLGGEAFF; CDR3nt: TGTGCCAGCAGTGACCCGTGGCTCGGGGGGGAAGCTTTCTTT
len: 16; v_gene: TRBV5-1; j_gene: TRBJ2-7; d_gene: NA; abundance: NA; CDR3aa: CASSFDGLTGSHEQYF; CDR3nt: TGCGCCAGCAGCTTTGACGGTTTAACAGGGTCCCACGAGCAGTACTTC
len: 15; v_gene: TRBV5-5; j_gene: TRBJ1-2; d_gene: NA; abundance: once; CDR3aa: CASSPHTGFNYGYTF; CDR3nt: TGTGCCAGCAGCCCCCATACAGGGTTTAACTATGGCTACACCTTC
len: 15; v_gene: TRBV28; j_gene: TRBJ2-7; d_gene: TRBD2; abundance: NA; CDR3aa: CASSFRTSGRGEQYF; CDR3nt: TGTGCCAGCAGTTTTCGTACTAGCGGGAGAGGCGAGCAGTACTTC
len: 13; v_gene: TRBV6-5; j_gene: TRBJ2-7; d_gene: NA; abundance: NA; CDR3aa: CASSLSLSYEQYF; CDR3nt: TGTGCCAGCAGTTTATCACTCTCCTACGAGCAGTACTTC
len: 15; v_gene: TRBV7-8; j_gene: TRBJ1-4; d_gene: TRBD1; abundance: NA; CDR3aa: CASSWRTGVFEKLFF; CDR3nt: TGTGCCAGCAGCTGGAGGACAGGGGTATTTGAAAAACTGTTTTTT
len: 11; v_gene: TRBV14; j_gene: TRBJ2-7; d_gene: NA; abundance: NA; CDR3aa: CASSQTYEQYF; CDR3nt: TGTGCCAGCAGCCAGACATACGAGCAGTACTTC
len: 15; v_gene: TRBV5-1; j_gene: TRBJ1-1; d_gene: TRBD1; abundance: NA; CDR3aa: CASSHSGTGNTEAFF; CDR3nt: TGCGCCAGCAGCCACTCCGGGACAGGGAACACTGAAGCTTTCTTT
len: 20; v_gene: TRBV19; j_gene: TRBJ2-7; d_gene: TRBD2; abundance: NA; CDR3aa: CASSMEAGGLPLLGVYEQYF; CDR3nt: TGTGCCAGTAGTATGGAGGCGGGAGGGCTCCCTTTATTGGGGGTCTACGAGCAGTACTTC
len: 18; v_gene: TRBV7-9; j_gene: TRBJ2-6; d_gene: NA; abundance: few; CDR3aa: CAILRGQGSGSGANVLTF; CDR3nt: TGTGCCATCCTCCGTGGGCAGGGCTCCGGCTCTGGGGCCAACGTCCTGACTTTC